This T cell receptor (beta chain) was profiled in a study of blood T cell repertoires in COVID-19. The wider study: From the United States, Italy and Spain came samples of acute and convalescent COVID-19. Sources were T cells, B-cell-depleted T cells, or PBMCs; the material itself was cDNA or gDNA.

Generated by immunoSEQ multiplex PCR, the TCRdb table keeps only in-frame clones and is missing some. Found here are some 200,000 clones, more than 80% of them singletons; the top ten hold around 7.8%. Trimming stripped 5 bases from V and 5 bases from J, with 12 bases between. Germline V lookup: CDR1 SGHTA, CDR2 FQGTGA. This CDR3 has 13 amino acids. Sequenced input: peripheral blood. The chain carries TRBV7-3 and TRBJ2-5, with D possibly matching TRBD2 (6 bases). The source of this sequence is an older woman with acute or convalescent COVID-19. CDR3 sequence reads: CASSPVGGETQYF. In DNA form, the CDR3 reads TGTGCCAGCAGCCCCGTTGGGGGGGAGACCCAGTACTTC.